The clone carrying this T cell receptor beta chain appeared once. The antigen is not known. At one of its ends the junction is not consistent with the germline gene, which may arise from a read error. This entry comes from a study of cytomegalovirus exposure and HLA in healthy donors. Study-wide results and limits: Sequencing likely generated an artifact that appeared as a cluster of highly shared sequence variants.

With 60 Vbeta and 13 Jbeta primers, the PCR was carried out. Clones were read by immunoSEQ multiplex PCR, and TCRdb kept only the in-frame ones, dropping some. Among 95,000 to 150,000 clones listed, approximately 75% were seen once. This CDR3 has 16 residues. The germline V gene has CDR1 SEHNR and CDR2 FQNEAQ (reference sequence). The sequencing sample was made of PBMCs. The V and J genes are TRBV7-9 and TRBJ1-1, with D maybe TRBD1 (5 bases). This sequence was found in a woman aged 50 to 65 in good health and CMV-seronegative. Written as DNA, the CDR3 is TGTTCCAGCAGCCCGAGGTCGTCGGGGGGGGACACTGAAGCTTTCTTT. It is translated as CSSSPRSSGGDTEAFF.